The rows below give T cell receptor beta chains drawn from one sample of a study of blood T cells in healthy people across ages. TCRdb reprocessed the 5' RACE reads with MiXCR, giving one entry per CDR3 protein. Among hundreds of thousands of distinct CDR3 sequences listed, more than 25% were seen once. What was sequenced was blood. All receptors come from a woman over 75 in good health. Both conserved end residues are part of each CDR3. The D gene is left open where the match is weak. Clone size is given for some rows only: seen once, a few or many times, or a class if the clone is expanded.

>.|TRBV18|few|TRBJ2-3
CASSTGEADTQYF
TGTGCCAGCTCCACAGGGGAGGCAGATACGCAGTATTTT
>TRBD2|TRBV12-3/TRBV12-4|many|TRBJ2-3
CASSWERGGTDTQYF
TGTGCCAGCAGTTGGGAGCGGGGGGGCACAGATACGCAGTATTTT
>.|TRBV4-3|many|TRBJ1-2
CASSQHGLSGYTF
TGCGCCAGCAGCCAACATGGTTTGAGTGGCTACACCTTC
>TRBD2|TRBV28|few|TRBJ2-7
CASSLTGGRREQYF
TGTGCCAGCAGTTTAACGGGGGGGCGTCGCGAGCAGTACTTC
>TRBD1|TRBV20-1|many|TRBJ1-2
CSARELRTGGIYYGYTF
TGCAGTGCTAGAGAACTAAGGACAGGGGGCATCTACTATGGCTACACCTTC
>TRBD2|TRBV15|many|TRBJ2-5
CATSLGTSGQETQYF
TGTGCCACCAGCCTCGGGACTAGCGGCCAAGAGACCCAGTACTTC
>.|TRBV6-2/TRBV6-3|.|TRBJ2-7
CASSPLNFRDEQYF
TGTGCCAGCAGCCCCCTTAACTTCAGGGACGAGCAGTACTTC
>TRBD1|TRBV5-6|.|TRBJ2-7
CASSRTGGTYGQYF
TGTGCCAGCAGCCGGACAGGGGGCACCTACGGGCAGTACTTC
>TRBD2|TRBV7-2|many|TRBJ2-1
CASSPGATSGGNEQFF
TGTGCCAGCAGCCCCGGAGCAACTAGCGGGGGCAATGAGCAGTTCTTC
>.|TRBV11-2|many|TRBJ2-7
CASSGRSNYEQYF
TGTGCCAGCAGCGGACGGTCTAACTACGAGCAGTACTTC
>TRBD1|TRBV18|many|TRBJ2-3
CASSATGQPSDTQYF
TGTGCCAGCTCAGCCACGGGACAGCCCTCAGATACGCAGTATTTT
>.|TRBV10-3|.|TRBJ2-1
CAISESIGPSYNEQFF
TGTGCCATCAGTGAGTCTATCGGGCCCTCCTACAATGAGCAGTTCTTC
>TRBD1|TRBV7-9|many|TRBJ2-1
CASSSYGGGDRVPYNEQFF
TGTGCCAGCAGCTCCTACGGTGGTGGTGACAGGGTCCCCTACAATGAGCAGTTCTTC
>.|TRBV5-1|many|TRBJ2-1
CASSQTMGPSSYNEQFF
TGCGCCAGCAGCCAAACGATGGGGCCGAGCTCCTACAATGAGCAGTTCTTC
>.|TRBV11-2|many|TRBJ2-5
CASSLVFVGGQETQYF
TGTGCCAGCAGCTTAGTGTTCGTCGGCGGGCAGGAGACCCAGTACTTC
>.|TRBV7-8|.|TRBJ2-2
CASSLVFLGWKNTGELFF
TGTGCCAGCAGCTTAGTTTTTTTGGGATGGAAGAACACCGGGGAGCTGTTTTTT
>TRBD2|TRBV5-1|many|TRBJ2-5
CASSPTPAGGRETQYF
TGCGCCAGCAGCCCCACCCCAGCGGGGGGGCGAGAGACCCAGTACTTC
>.|TRBV3-1|.|TRBJ2-7
CASILARAYYEQYF
TGTGCCAGCATCCTTGCCAGGGCCTACTACGAGCAGTACTTC
>.|TRBV7-2|.|TRBJ2-2
CASSKGGSNTGELFF
TGTGCCAGCAGCAAAGGCGGTTCAAACACCGGGGAGCTGTTTTTT
>.|TRBV2|many|TRBJ2-5
CASKKWAIQETQYF
TGTGCCAGCAAAAAGTGGGCAATCCAAGAGACCCAGTACTTC
>TRBD1|TRBV7-9|many|TRBJ2-6
CASSSTGAGANVLTF
TGTGCCAGCAGCAGTACAGGGGCTGGGGCCAACGTCCTGACTTTC
>.|TRBV20-1|many|TRBJ2-5
CSARDGAGPQETQYF
TGCAGTGCTAGAGATGGAGCGGGCCCCCAAGAGACCCAGTACTTC
>.|TRBV6-2/TRBV6-3|many|TRBJ1-6
CASSYGHPNSPLHF
TGTGCCAGCAGTTACGGACACCCTAATTCACCCCTCCACTTT
>TRBD1|TRBV5-1|many|TRBJ1-1
CASSNLQGSEAFF
TGCGCCAGCAGCAACCTACAGGGGTCTGAAGCTTTCTTT
>.|TRBV12-3/TRBV12-4|.|TRBJ1-2
CASSFQRGGGGGYTF
TGTGCCAGCAGTTTCCAGAGGGGGGGGGGAGGAGGCTACACCTTC
>TRBD2|TRBV19|.|TRBJ2-1
CASSSRTSGGSSYNEQFF
TGTGCCAGTAGTAGCCGGACTAGCGGGGGTAGCTCCTACAATGAGCAGTTCTTC
>.|TRBV29-1|.|TRBJ2-4
CSASSGARNIQYF
TGCAGCGCCTCCTCCGGGGCCCGAAACATTCAGTACTTC
>.|TRBV7-2|.|TRBJ2-7
CASSLISTSLRGEQYF
TGTGCCAGCAGCTTAATAAGCACTAGCCTAAGGGGCGAGCAGTACTTC
>.|TRBV20-1|few|TRBJ2-4
CSARTPGSIQYF
TGCAGTGCGAGGACTCCTGGGAGCATTCAGTACTTC
>.|TRBV3-1|few|TRBJ1-2
CASSQDMGHGYTF
TGTGCCAGCAGCCAAGATATGGGGCATGGCTACACCTTC
>.|TRBV29-1|.|TRBJ2-5
CSAHGVETQYF
TGCAGCGCCCACGGGGTGGAGACCCAGTACTTC
>TRBD1|TRBV24-1|many|TRBJ2-5
CATSQGAEETQYF
TGTGCCACCTCCCAGGGGGCAGAAGAGACCCAGTACTTC
>TRBD2|TRBV20-1|few|TRBJ2-1
CSAMQRENEQFF
TGCAGTGCCATGCAGCGGGAGAATGAGCAGTTCTTC
>.|TRBV20-1|.|TRBJ1-1
CSARGEGHLEAFF
TGCAGTGCTAGAGGAGAGGGACACCTTGAAGCTTTCTTT
>.|TRBV7-2|many|TRBJ1-1
CASSLGLGMNTEAFF
TGTGCCAGCAGCTTAGGTTTAGGGATGAACACTGAAGCTTTCTTT
>.|TRBV12-3/TRBV12-4|.|TRBJ2-3
CASSQYRAGADVQYF
TGTGCCAGCAGTCAATACAGGGCTGGCGCAGATGTGCAGTATTTT
>TRBD2|TRBV5-1|.|TRBJ2-5
CASSLGLAGGCQETQYF
TGCGCCAGCAGCTTGGGACTAGCGGGGGGGTGCCAAGAGACCCAGTACTTC
>TRBD1|TRBV3-1|many|TRBJ1-6
CASSLGTGTSPLHF
TGTGCCAGCAGCCTCGGGACAGGGACTTCACCCCTCCACTTT
>.|TRBV4-1|few|TRBJ1-5
CASSHPGGAGNQPQHF
TGCGCCAGCAGCCACCCCGGGGGGGCTGGCAATCAGCCCCAGCATTTT
>.|TRBV2|few|TRBJ1-2
CASTSYNSLREVHGYTF
TGTGCCAGCACGAGCTACAATTCTCTCAGGGAGGTACATGGCTACACCTTC
>.|TRBV3-1|.|TRBJ2-3
CASSQWEGGPLGTDTQYF
TGTGCCAGCAGCCAATGGGAAGGGGGTCCCTTGGGCACAGATACGCAGTATTTT
>.|TRBV3-1|many|TRBJ1-1
CASSQGAVWGQTRGEAFF
TGTGCCAGCAGCCAAGGTGCAGTGTGGGGTCAAACCAGGGGCGAAGCTTTCTTT
>TRBD1|TRBV7-2|.|TRBJ1-4
CASSLGEQGWREKLFF
TGTGCCAGCAGCTTAGGGGAACAGGGGTGGAGAGAAAAACTGTTTTTT
>.|TRBV12-3/TRBV12-4|.|TRBJ1-4
CASSEGGANEKLFF
TGTGCCAGCAGTGAGGGGGGGGCTAATGAAAAACTGTTTTTT
>.|TRBV11-2|many|TRBJ1-2
CASSLTVEGWNGYTF
TGTGCCAGCAGCCTAACTGTCGAGGGGTGGAATGGCTACACCTTC
>.|TRBV20-1|few|TRBJ1-5
CSARDLRFGQPQHF
TGCAGTGCTAGAGATCTACGGTTCGGTCAGCCCCAGCATTTT
>.|TRBV5-1|.|TRBJ1-1
CASSLGAVRTTEAFF
TGCGCCAGCAGCTTGGGAGCGGTGCGGACCACTGAAGCTTTCTTT
>.|TRBV19|few|TRBJ2-1
CASSISFLYNEQFF
TGTGCCAGTAGTATATCCTTTCTCTACAATGAGCAGTTCTTC
>TRBD1|TRBV7-9|.|TRBJ1-5
CASSLATGDFFSNQPQHF
TGTGCCAGCAGCTTAGCGACAGGGGACTTCTTTAGCAATCAGCCCCAGCATTTT
>.|TRBV2|few|TRBJ2-4
CASSEDWEAKNIQYF
TGTGCCAGCAGTGAAGATTGGGAAGCCAAAAACATTCAGTACTTC
>TRBD1|TRBV3-1|few|TRBJ1-2
CASGKGQGRGYTF
TGTGCCAGCGGCAAGGGACAGGGTCGTGGCTACACCTTC
>.|TRBV24-1|few|TRBJ2-3
CATSDPRITPTDTQYF
TGTGCCACCAGTGATCCCCGGATCACACCCACAGATACGCAGTATTTT
>TRBD1|TRBV20-1|many|TRBJ1-2
CSHPSAGGGGYTF
TGCAGTCACCCCTCCGCAGGGGGTGGTGGCTACACCTTC
>TRBD1|TRBV28|.|TRBJ1-5
CASSLVGRGTNQPQHF
TGTGCCAGCAGTTTGGTTGGCAGGGGGACAAATCAGCCCCAGCATTTT